These T cell receptor beta chains were read from a single sample in a study of blood T cell repertoires in COVID-19. The table came from immunoSEQ multiplex PCR; TCRdb's copy has only in-frame clones and leaves some out. The data contain nearly 25,000 clones, about 90% of them singletons. Sequences were obtained from peripheral blood. The receptors here all came from a man between 65 and 85 years old with active COVID-19. CDR3s include the opening cysteine and the closing phenylalanine or tryptophan. D genes are given only for firm matches. Size values are once, few and many counts, or a class for expanded clones, and some rows have none.

j_gene | abundance | v_gene | d_gene | CDR3aa | CDR3nt
TRBJ2-7 | - | TRBV4-3 | TRBD1 | CASSQDIQGWEQYF | TGCGCCAGCAGCCAAGATATACAGGGGTGGGAGCAGTACTTC
TRBJ1-2 | - | TRBV7-2 | TRBD1 | CAGSLAWARQGADGYTF | TGTGCCGGCAGCTTAGCATGGGCCAGACAGGGGGCAGACGGCTACACCTTC
TRBJ2-1 | - | TRBV30 | TRBD2 | CAWSVGSGKYNEQFF | TGTGCCTGGAGTGTAGGGAGCGGGAAATACAATGAGCAGTTCTTC
TRBJ2-5 | - | TRBV7-8 | TRBD2 | CASSEIAGRVGTQYF | TGTGCCAGCAGCGAAATAGCGGGGAGGGTCGGGACCCAGTACTTC
TRBJ1-4 | - | TRBV13 | TRBD1 | CASSSLTGINEKLFF | TGTGCCAGCAGCTCCCTGACAGGGATAAATGAAAAACTGTTTTTT
TRBJ2-1 | - | TRBV6-6 | TRBD1 | CASSYSITGQGYEQFF | TGTGCCAGCAGTTACTCGATTACGGGACAGGGTTATGAGCAGTTCTTC
TRBJ1-2 | - | TRBV21-1 | - | CASSPQGGTGDCYGYTF | TGTGCCAGCAGCCCTCAGGGGGGGACAGGGGATTGCTATGGCTACACCTTC
TRBJ1-1 | - | TRBV6-5 | - | CASSPRGSVGTEAFF | TGTGCCAGCAGTCCACGGGGGTCTGTGGGCACTGAAGCTTTCTTT
TRBJ1-6 | - | TRBV4-1 | - | CASSQAPQANNSPLHF | TGCGCCAGCAGCCAAGCCCCGCAGGCGAATAATTCACCCCTCCACTTT
TRBJ2-2 | - | TRBV5-1 | - | CASSLVGTGELFF | TGCGCCAGCAGCTTGGTCGGCACCGGGGAGCTGTTTTTT
TRBJ1-6 | - | TRBV2 | - | CASSSLPGLNSPLHF | TGTGCCAGCAGTTCTCTCCCGGGACTTAATTCACCCCTCCACTTT
TRBJ1-1 | - | TRBV5-6 | - | CASSVGGSTEAFF | TGTGCCAGCAGCGTTGGGGGGAGCACTGAAGCTTTCTTT
TRBJ1-1 | - | TRBV9 | - | CASSPGGREGSEAFF | TGTGCCAGCAGCCCGGGGGGCAGGGAGGGAAGTGAAGCTTTCTTT
TRBJ1-1 | - | TRBV15 | - | CATSREANTEAFF | TGTGCCACCAGCAGAGAGGCGAACACTGAAGCTTTCTTT
TRBJ2-3 | - | TRBV19 | TRBD2 | CASSIDLWASGGTDTQYF | TGTGCCAGTAGTATAGATCTATGGGCTAGCGGGGGCACAGATACGCAGTATTTT
TRBJ2-1 | - | TRBV30 | TRBD1 | CAWEGTGGVDEQFF | TGTGCCTGGGAAGGGACAGGGGGTGTCGATGAGCAGTTCTTC
TRBJ2-1 | - | TRBV30 | - | CAWRRGSYNEQFF | TGTGCCTGGAGACGGGGTTCTTACAATGAGCAGTTCTTC
TRBJ2-5 | - | TRBV19 | - | CASSPGLLGVSETQYF | TGTGCCAGTAGTCCCGGACTCCTCGGGGTGAGTGAGACCCAGTACTTC
TRBJ1-2 | - | TRBV15 | - | CATSRDPRWGYTF | TGTGCCACCAGCAGAGATCCACGGTGGGGCTACACCTTC
TRBJ1-1 | - | TRBV29-1 | - | CSDGGNVKNTEAFF | TGCAGCGATGGGGGGAACGTGAAGAACACTGAAGCTTTCTTT
TRBJ1-5 | once | TRBV7-2 | - | CASSLSRSGNQPQHF | TGTGCCAGCAGCCTAAGCAGGTCGGGCAATCAGCCCCAGCATTTT
TRBJ1-1 | - | TRBV7-8 | TRBD1 | CASSPAGTGFAFF | TGTGCCAGCAGCCCAGCCGGGACAGGCTTCGCTTTCTTT
TRBJ1-5 | - | TRBV5-5 | - | CASSLAGANQPQHF | TGTGCCAGCAGCTTGGCAGGGGCAAATCAGCCCCAGCATTTT
TRBJ2-6 | - | TRBV6-4 | TRBD2 | CASSGLAGVGGANVLTF | TGTGCCAGCAGTGGGTTAGCGGGGGTGGGCGGGGCCAACGTCCTGACTTTC
TRBJ1-2 | - | TRBV10-3 | - | CAISDRPRTEYGYTF | TGTGCCATCAGTGATAGGCCGAGGACAGAGTATGGCTACACCTTC
TRBJ2-1 | - | TRBV9 | TRBD1 | CASSARPGQGVHEQFF | TGTGCCAGCAGCGCTCGCCCGGGACAGGGGGTCCATGAGCAGTTCTTC
TRBJ1-2 | - | TRBV19 | TRBD1 | CASSQTGVSEGYTF | TGTGCCAGTAGTCAGACAGGGGTCTCTGAGGGCTACACCTTC
TRBJ2-3 | once | TRBV6-4 | TRBD2 | CASSDSGLAGGNTDTQYF | TGTGCCAGCAGTGACTCCGGACTAGCGGGAGGGAACACAGATACGCAGTATTTT
TRBJ2-7 | few | TRBV27 | TRBD1 | CASSSQGEQYF | TGTGCCAGCAGTTCACAGGGGGAGCAGTACTTC
TRBJ2-3 | - | TRBV13 | TRBD2 | CASSTRGGRFTDTQYF | TGTGCCAGCAGCACTCGGGGGGGCCGATTCACAGATACGCAGTATTTT
TRBJ1-3 | - | TRBV2 | TRBD1 | CASSDLQDRFSGNTIYF | TGTGCCAGCAGTGATTTACAGGACAGGTTCTCTGGAAACACCATATATTTT
TRBJ2-1 | - | TRBV19 | TRBD2 | CASSTIFPGTSGGINEQFF | TGTGCCAGTAGTACTATATTTCCCGGGACTAGCGGGGGGATTAATGAGCAGTTCTTC
TRBJ2-7 | - | TRBV2 | - | CASSAQGSEQYF | TGTGCCAGCAGCGCCCAGGGAAGCGAGCAGTACTTC
TRBJ1-2 | once | TRBV11-1 | - | CASSLDRGSYGYTF | TGTGCCAGCAGCTTAGATAGGGGCAGCTATGGCTACACCTTC
TRBJ2-3 | few | TRBV5-1 | TRBD1 | CASQGAHWSDTQYF | TGCGCCAGCCAGGGGGCCCATTGGTCAGATACGCAGTATTTT
TRBJ1-6 | - | TRBV30 | - | CAAHREFGSPLHF | TGTGCCGCGCACAGGGAGTTTGGTTCACCCCTCCACTTT
TRBJ1-3 | - | TRBV11-2 | - | CASSLGPPVKGSGNTIYF | TGTGCCAGCAGCTTGGGGCCTCCAGTTAAGGGTTCTGGAAACACCATATATTTT
TRBJ2-4 | - | TRBV10-1 | - | CASIPAKLRVFLAKNIQYF | TGCGCCAGCATCCCAGCCAAATTGCGGGTGTTTCTAGCCAAAAACATTCAGTACTTC
TRBJ2-7 | few | TRBV9 | - | CASSVESGLNYEQYF | TGTGCCAGCAGCGTAGAAAGTGGCTTAAACTACGAGCAGTACTTC
TRBJ2-5 | - | TRBV7-7 | TRBD2 | CASSPRRGGLETQYF | TGTGCTAGCAGCCCCCGCCGGGGGGGCCTCGAGACCCAGTACTTC
TRBJ1-1 | - | TRBV18 | TRBD1 | CASSPSQGARGTEAFF | TGTGCCAGCTCACCGTCCCAGGGGGCACGCGGTACTGAAGCTTTCTTT
TRBJ2-1 | - | TRBV7-3 | - | CASSFSGSNNEQFF | TGTGCCAGCAGCTTCTCCGGGAGTAATAATGAGCAGTTCTTC
TRBJ2-4 | - | TRBV4-3 | - | CASSQIGGGKNIQYF | TGCGCCAGCAGCCAAATTGGGGGAGGCAAAAACATTCAGTACTTC
TRBJ1-6 | - | TRBV7-9 | TRBD1 | CASSPQTGVDSPLHF | TGTGCCAGCAGCCCGCAGACAGGGGTTGATTCACCCCTCCACTTT
TRBJ2-7 | - | TRBV28 | - | CASSPSVTYEQYF | TGTGCCAGCAGTCCTTCGGTTACCTACGAGCAGTACTTC
TRBJ2-2 | - | TRBV5-4 | - | CASSLGQGRAGELFF | TGTGCCAGCAGCTTGGGACAGGGGAGGGCCGGGGAGCTGTTTTTT
TRBJ1-3 | - | TRBV2 | - | CARRRISGNTIYF | TGTGCCAGAAGGAGGATCTCTGGAAACACCATATATTTT
TRBJ2-7 | - | TRBV12-3/TRBV12-4 | - | CASSSDTTTGF | TGTGCCAGCAGTTCGGACACAACTACGGGCTTC
TRBJ2-1 | - | TRBV7-8 | - | CASSLEQGYNEQFF | TGTGCCAGCAGCTTAGAGCAGGGGTACAATGAGCAGTTCTTC
TRBJ1-4 | - | TRBV7-9 | - | CASNRRGLNEKLFF | TGTGCCAGCAACCGACGAGGACTTAATGAAAAACTGTTTTTT
TRBJ1-5 | once | TRBV28 | - | CASSLWAGSNQPQHF | TGTGCCAGCAGTTTATGGGCGGGGAGCAATCAGCCCCAGCATTTT
TRBJ2-3 | - | TRBV7-3 | - | CASSSPEGTQYF | TGTGCCAGCAGCTCCCCCGAGGGTACGCAGTATTTT
TRBJ1-2 | - | TRBV5-1 | - | CASSLDSTYGYTF | TGCGCCAGCAGCTTGGACTCTACCTATGGCTACACCTTC
TRBJ1-4 | few | TRBV19 | - | CASTQQGSGEKLFF | TGTGCCAGTACTCAACAGGGTTCGGGTGAAAAACTGTTTTTT
TRBJ2-2 | - | TRBV15 | TRBD1 | CATSTRTGVAGELFF | TGTGCCACCAGTACTCGGACAGGGGTGGCCGGGGAGCTGTTTTTT
TRBJ1-5 | - | TRBV7-8 | TRBD1 | CASNRDRVNQPQHF | TGTGCCAGCAACCGGGACAGGGTCAATCAGCCCCAGCATTTT
TRBJ1-3 | once | TRBV23-1 | TRBD1 | CASSRDRNLANTIYF | TGCGCCAGCAGTCGGGACAGAAACCTCGCCAACACCATATATTTT
TRBJ1-5 | - | TRBV7-2 | - | CASSLAGRGGDQPQHF | TGTGCCAGCAGCTTAGCTGGTCGTGGAGGAGATCAGCCCCAGCATTTT
TRBJ1-1 | medium-sized | TRBV5-6 | - | CASSLEEGAEAFF | TGTGCCAGCAGCTTGGAGGAGGGCGCTGAAGCTTTCTTT